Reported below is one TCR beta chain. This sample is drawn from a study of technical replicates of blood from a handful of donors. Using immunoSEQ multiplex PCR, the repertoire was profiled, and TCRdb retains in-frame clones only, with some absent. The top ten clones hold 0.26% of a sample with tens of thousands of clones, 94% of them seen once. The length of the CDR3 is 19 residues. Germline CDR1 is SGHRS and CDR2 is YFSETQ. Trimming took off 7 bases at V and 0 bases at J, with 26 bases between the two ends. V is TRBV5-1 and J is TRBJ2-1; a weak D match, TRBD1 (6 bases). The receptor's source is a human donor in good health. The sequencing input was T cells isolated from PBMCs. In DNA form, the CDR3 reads TGCGCCAGCTGTAGGACAGCCACCAGGGCCCTCAGCTCCTACAATGAGCAGTTCTTC. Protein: CASCRTATRALSSYNEQFF.